This TCR beta chain was sequenced during a study of shared clonotypes between healthy human individuals. Study-level background: Contributing individuals were a couple of females and a few males aged 18 to 49.

This clone was counted once. Its cognate antigen is unknown. V lost 2 bases, J lost 8 bases, and 18 bases lay in between. This CDR3 region has 16 residues. CDR1 is LNHDA, CDR2 SQIVND, per germline (reference sequence). Study-level results: For naive CD4 cells, 4% to 6% of clonotypes were shared across a handful of donors.

Clones were read by immunoSEQ multiplex PCR, and TCRdb kept only the in-frame ones, dropping some. The sample shows about 1.5 million clones, around 97% of them seen only once. Adult donors, all healthy and HIV-negative, had no recent acute infections or vaccinations. Researchers partitioned CD4+ cells into CD45RA+ naive and CD45RA-negative memory subsets. Specimen: naive CD4+ T cells sorted from blood. Subset here: CD45RA+ positively selected. The TCR originated in a man in his thirties or forties in good health. The chain employs TRBV19 and TRBJ1-4, with a possible D match to TRBD1 (6 bases). CDR3 region: CASSIISRGAGEKLFF. The CDR3 DNA reads as TGTGCCAGTAGTATAATATCCAGGGGCGCCGGAGAAAAACTGTTTTTT.